This T cell receptor beta chain was recorded in a study of OX40 agonist ivuxolimab in advanced cancers. Clones were read by immunoSEQ multiplex PCR, and TCRdb kept only the in-frame ones, dropping some. This sample has 77,000 or so clones, with about 93% found just once. The V end lost 5 bases, the J end lost 5 bases, and 19 bases lay between the germline ends. Per germline, CDR1 MNHEY and CDR2 SVGAGI. CDR3 length: 15 amino acids. This clonotype originated in an adult with an advanced solid tumor such as melanoma, head and neck, liver or kidney cancer. V gene TRBV6-5 combines with J gene TRBJ2-7; tentatively, D is TRBD1 (5 bases). The specimen comprised CD4+ or CD8+ T cells sorted from blood, sampled in a trial of the OX40 agonist ivuxolimab. CDR3 nucleotides: TGTGCCAGCAGTGCTTGGCAGGGAAGGATGAACGAGCAGTACTTC. It is translated as CASSAWQGRMNEQYF.